This T cell receptor (beta chain) derives from a study of blood T cells in healthy people across ages. Study-level results: The study lacked donor CMV status, which possibly confounded expanded clonotype changes. Compared with aged donors, long-lived donors showed fewer expanded clones, suggesting selection. Estimated diversity, derived from one million T cells, was regarded as an underestimate.

In this sample, this clonotype turned up a few times. Its antigen remains unidentified. The V end was cut by 2 bases, the J end by 6 bases, with 19 bases between. Per the germline V gene, CDR1 is MGHRA and CDR2 is YSYEKL. The CDR3 is 17 amino acids. With a J-beta primer mix and a sample-barcoded 5' primer, a second PCR ran about 6 to 11 cycles. One entry per CDR3 protein results from TCRdb running MiXCR on the 5' RACE reads. Of 1.5 million to 2 million distinct CDR3 sequences in the sample, roughly two fifths were seen once. The chain uses TRBV4-1 and TRBJ1-4; possible D gene TRBD1, 5 bases. The sequence was collected from a human donor in good health. The specimen was blood. In DNA, the CDR3 is TGCGCCAGCAGCCAACTACACTTGGCAGGGTTTGATGAAAAACTGTTTTTT. Translating it yields CASSQLHLAGFDEKLFF.